These 20 T cell receptor beta chains originate from one sample sequenced in a study of T cells in Graves' hyperthyroidism and ophthalmopathy. What was amplified from RNA transcripts were TCR beta CDR3 regions. TCR CDR3 regions were first amplified by RT-PCR with HTBI primers. MiXCR, run by TCRdb on the multiplex PCR reads, gives a single entry per CDR3 protein. Among about 530,000 distinct CDR3 sequences, 17% were seen once, and the ten largest hold around 17%. Material for sequencing was blood. The receptors stem from a woman between 18 and 30 years old with Graves' ophthalmopathy.

This clonotype has ten or more counts. The V call is TRBV30, the J call TRBJ1-1, with D maybe TRBD1 (6 bases). V shed 5 bases and J shed 0 bases, with 13 bases lying between them. From germline, CDR1 is GTSNPN and CDR2 SVGIG (reference sequence). There are 14 residues in the CDR3. CDR3 nucleotides: TGTGCCTGGTACACCCACAGGGTGAACACTGAAGCTTTCTTT. It encodes CAWYTHRVNTEAFF. The full variable domain, completed using reference TRBV30 and TRBJ1-1, is SQTIHQWPATLVQPVGSPLSLECTVEGTSNPNLYWYRQAAGRGLQLLFYSVGIGQISSEVPQNLSASRPQDRQFILSSKKLLLSDSGFYLCAWYTHRVNTEAFFGQGTRLTVV.

This clonotype has more than one count but fewer than ten. Given a much more abundant clone one base away, this may be a read error. The genes are TRBV7-8 and TRBJ2-3, with unresolved D. Trimming stripped 5 bases from V and 2 bases from J, with 5 bases between. The CDR3 is 12 amino acids. Per germline, CDR1 SGHVS and CDR2 FQNEAQ. As DNA, the CDR3 is TGTGCCAGCAGCCGGACCACAGATACGCAGTATTTT. This gives the protein CASSRTTDTQYF.

This clonotype was seen more than once but under ten times. The chain has TRBV6-1 and TRBJ1-5; D might be TRBD1 (5 bases). This CDR3 is built from 15 residues. Germline V lookup: CDR1 MNHNS, CDR2 SASEGT. Trimming stripped 7 bases from V and 1 base from J, with 14 bases between. CDR3 bases: TGTGCCAGCACCTCCGGGACGGAGAGCAATCAGCCCCAGCATTTT. This encodes CASTSGTESNQPQHF.

This clonotype was seen a few times. The junction does not match germline at one end; this may be a read error. The chain recombines TRBV27 with TRBJ1-5; no clear D gene. The CDR3 is made up of 14 amino acids. Germline loops: CDR1 MNHEY, CDR2 SMNVEV (reference sequence). The CDR3 DNA reads TGTGCCAGCAGTGGCGGCTATAGCAATCAGTCCCAGCATTTT. It is translated as CASSGGYSNQSQHF.

The chain carries TRBV2 and TRBJ1-3; D remains unclear. CDR3 size: 12 residues. Germline CDR1 SNHLY, CDR2 FYNNEI. Deletions cut 8 bases from V and 0 bases from J, with 5 bases between. The CDR3 coding sequence is TGTGCCAGCGACCTCTCTGGAAACACCATATATTTT. This sequence encodes CASDLSGNTIYF.

The chain carries TRBV4-3 and TRBJ2-2; 9 bases map to TRBD2. Trimming at V came to 1 base and at J to 9 bases, leaving 12 bases not matched to a gene. The germline V gene encodes CDR1 LGHNA and CDR2 YSLEER. The CDR3 spans 17 residues. The CDR3: CASSQGVASGRTRELFF. The CDR3 nucleotides are TGCGCCAGCAGCCAAGGGGTTGCGAGCGGGAGGACCCGGGAGCTGTTTTTT.

In this sample, this clonotype turned up a few times. The chain recombines TRBV12-3 or TRBV12-4 with TRBJ2-4, with D hard to call. Trimming left V 3 bases short and J 0 bases short, with 12 bases between. This CDR3 contains 16 residues. This chain's CDR3 is CASSFRQVEAKNIQYF. DNA of the CDR3: TGTGCCAGCAGTTTTCGGCAGGTTGAAGCCAAAAACATTCAGTACTTC.

This clonotype was found a few times. The chain uses TRBV27 and TRBJ1-1; D not certain. Germline lookup yields CDR1 MNHEY and CDR2 SMNVEV (reference sequence). V gave up 6 bases and J gave up 0 bases, with 14 bases separating them. CDR3 length: 15 amino acids. DNA of the CDR3: TGTGCCAGCAGCCCCATTGTGGCAATGAACACTGAAGCTTTCTTT. It encodes CASSPIVAMNTEAFF.

This clonotype was recorded at least ten times. The chain joins TRBV28 to TRBJ1-5, with D possibly being TRBD1 (5 bases). V was shortened by 6 bases and J by 1 base, with 13 bases between the two germline ends. CDR1 is MDHEN, CDR2 SYDVKM, per germline. CDR3 length equals 15 residues. The CDR3 DNA sequence: TGTGCCAGCAGCCCCGGTGGGGACAGCAATCAGCCCCAGCATTTT. This gives the protein CASSPGGDSNQPQHF.

This clonotype has ten or more counts. V usage is TRBV11-2 and J usage is TRBJ1-2, with D maybe TRBD1 (5 bases). V was shortened by 5 bases and J by 6 bases, with 16 bases between the two germline ends. The CDR3 length is 14 residues. Germline CDR1 reads SGHAT; CDR2 reads FQNNGV. The CDR3 reads CASSLLTAGHGYTF. For the CDR3, the DNA is TGTGCCAGCAGCCTTCTAACGGCAGGGCATGGCTACACCTTC.

This clonotype has only a few counts. The chain carries TRBV6-2 or TRBV6-3 and TRBJ1-1; no clear D gene. Germline CDR1 MNHEY, CDR2 SVGEGT. The V end lost 6 bases, the J end lost 0 bases, and 11 bases lay between the germline ends. The CDR3 loop spans 14 amino acids. For the CDR3, the DNA is TGTGCCAGCAGCATACAGATTATGAACACTGAAGCTTTCTTT. Translating gives CASSIQIMNTEAFF.

The table lists this clonotype with a few counts. V and J are TRBV6-1 and TRBJ2-3; D gene uncertain. The germline V gene has CDR1 MNHNS and CDR2 SASEGT. This CDR3 has 13 residues. Trimming removed 2 bases from V and 5 bases from J, with 8 bases in between. CDR3: CASSESSVDTQYF. CDR3 nucleotide sequence: TGTGCCAGCAGTGAATCCTCGGTAGATACGCAGTATTTT.

In its sample, this clonotype was seen a few times. V usage is TRBV29-1 and J usage is TRBJ2-7; D remains ambiguous. The CDR3 has 13 amino acids. V lost 3 bases and J 2 bases, leaving 11 bases between the germline ends. Germline CDR1 SQVTM, CDR2 ANQGSEA. CDR3 region: CSVDIPETYEQYF. CDR3 in DNA: TGCAGCGTTGATATCCCAGAAACCTACGAGCAGTACTTC.

This clonotype was seen at least ten times. The chain joins TRBV4-2 to TRBJ2-1; 10 nucleotides match TRBD2. Germline V lookup: CDR1 LGHNA, CDR2 YNFKEQ. This CDR3 region has 13 residues. After removal of 1 base from V and 15 bases from J, the junction contained 6 bases not matched to a gene. The CDR3 DNA sequence: TGTGCCAGCAGCCAAGGGGGCGGGACTAGCGTGTTCTTC. This sequence encodes CASSQGGGTSVFF.

This clonotype has ten or more counts. The chain has TRBV20-1 and TRBJ1-5; maybe TRBD1 (6 bases). Trimming took 4 bases from V and 3 from J, leaving 13 bases between them. Germline CDR1 DFQATT, CDR2 SNEGSKA (reference sequence). This CDR3 comprises 14 residues. The CDR3 region is CSANTGINNQPQHF. The CDR3 DNA reads as TGCAGTGCTAACACAGGGATTAACAATCAGCCCCAGCATTTT.

The rearrangement joins TRBV19 to TRBJ2-7; possibly TRBD1 or TRBD2 for D (6 bases each). Trimming pared 8 bases from V and 2 bases from J, leaving 25 bases between. The CDR3 covers 17 residues. Germline V gene data show CDR1 as LNHDA and CDR2 as SQIVND (reference sequence). DNA for the CDR3: TGTGCCAGTTCCCCGTCCGACGGGGGCCACCTTGCCTACGAGCAGTACTTC. As protein: CASSPSDGGHLAYEQYF.

Comment on this clonotype: Just one base apart from a much larger clone, this may be a read error. The gene calls are TRBV7-2 and TRBJ2-7; no firm D call. V lost 0 bases and J 6 bases, leaving 12 bases between the germline ends. CDR3 size: 14 residues. Germline values: CDR1 SGHTA, CDR2 FQGNSA. The CDR3 region is CASSLAVVLSEQYF. In nucleotides, the CDR3 is TGTGCCAGCAGCTTAGCTGTCGTCCTGTCCGAGCAGTACTTC.

In regard to this clonotype: At one end, the junction sequence differs from germline, possibly due to a read error. The V and J genes are TRBV27 and TRBJ1-2; weak D call: TRBD1 (5 bases). The CDR3 runs 14 residues. CDR1 and CDR2 from the germline V gene are MNHEY and SMNVEV (reference sequence). DNA for the CDR3: TGTGCCAGCGGTTTTTATCAGGGAGCTTATGGCTACACCTTC. It translates to CASGFYQGAYGYTF.

This clonotype has more than one count but fewer than ten. The rearrangement uses TRBV24-1 and TRBJ2-3; weak D call: TRBD2 (5 bases). Trimming cost V 5 bases and J 4 bases, with 15 bases left between them. This CDR3 comprises 15 residues. CDR1 KGHDR and CDR2 SFDVKD come from the germline V gene. The CDR3 sequence: CATSGFEAGPDTQYF. CDR3 sequence (DNA): TGTGCCACCAGTGGTTTTGAGGCGGGCCCAGATACGCAGTATTTT.

This clonotype has more than one count but fewer than ten. The rearrangement joins TRBV6-1 to TRBJ2-6; D is uncertain. The CDR3 runs to 15 residues. V lost 6 bases to trimming and J lost 0 bases, with 9 bases between them. Germline CDR1 is MNHNS and CDR2 is SASEGT. The CDR3 sequence is CASSPILSGANVLTF. In DNA form, the CDR3 reads TGTGCCAGCAGCCCAATACTCTCTGGGGCCAACGTCCTGACTTTC.